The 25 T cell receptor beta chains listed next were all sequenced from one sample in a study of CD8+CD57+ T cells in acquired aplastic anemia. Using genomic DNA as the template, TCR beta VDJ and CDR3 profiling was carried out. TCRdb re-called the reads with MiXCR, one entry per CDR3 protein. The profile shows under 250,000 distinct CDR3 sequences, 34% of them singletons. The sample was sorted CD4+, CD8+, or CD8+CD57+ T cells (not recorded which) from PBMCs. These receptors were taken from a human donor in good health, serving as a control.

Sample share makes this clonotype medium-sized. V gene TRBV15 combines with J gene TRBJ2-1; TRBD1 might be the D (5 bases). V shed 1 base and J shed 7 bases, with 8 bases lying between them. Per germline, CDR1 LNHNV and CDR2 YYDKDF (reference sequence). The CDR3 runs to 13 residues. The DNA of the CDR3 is TGTGCCACCAGCAGAGCGTCAGGGAATGAGCAGTTCTTC. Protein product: CATSRASGNEQFF.

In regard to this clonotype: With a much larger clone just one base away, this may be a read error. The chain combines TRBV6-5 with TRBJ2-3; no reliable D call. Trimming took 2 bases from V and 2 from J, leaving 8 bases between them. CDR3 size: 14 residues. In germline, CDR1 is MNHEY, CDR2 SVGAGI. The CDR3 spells CASSYPDLTDTQYF. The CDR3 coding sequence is TGTGCCAGCAGTTACCCGGACCTCACAGATACGCAGTATTTT.

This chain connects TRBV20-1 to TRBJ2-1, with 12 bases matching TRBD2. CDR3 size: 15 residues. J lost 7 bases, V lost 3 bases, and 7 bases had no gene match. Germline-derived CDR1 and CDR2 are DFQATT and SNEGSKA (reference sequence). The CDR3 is CSASLAGGLRNEQFF. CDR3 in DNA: TGCAGTGCTAGCCTAGCGGGAGGGCTGAGGAATGAGCAGTTCTTC.

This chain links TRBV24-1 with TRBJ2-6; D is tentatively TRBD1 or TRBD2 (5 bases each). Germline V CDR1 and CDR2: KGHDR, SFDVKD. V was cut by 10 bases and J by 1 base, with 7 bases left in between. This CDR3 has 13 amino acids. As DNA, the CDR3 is TGTGCCACGGGGGAATCTGGGGCCAACGTCCTGACTTTC. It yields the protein CATGESGANVLTF.

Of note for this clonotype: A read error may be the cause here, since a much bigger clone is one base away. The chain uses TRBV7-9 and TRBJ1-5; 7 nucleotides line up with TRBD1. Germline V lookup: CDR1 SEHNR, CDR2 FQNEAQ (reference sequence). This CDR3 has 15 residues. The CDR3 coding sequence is TGTGCCGGCAGCACCGCAGGGGGGTGGAGTCAGCCCCAGCATTTT. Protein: CAGSTAGGWSQPQHF.

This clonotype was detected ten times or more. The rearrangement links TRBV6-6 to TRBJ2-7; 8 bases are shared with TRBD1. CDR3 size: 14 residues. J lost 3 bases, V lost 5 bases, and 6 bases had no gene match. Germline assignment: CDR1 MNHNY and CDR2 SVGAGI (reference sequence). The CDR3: CASSRTGTGYEQYF. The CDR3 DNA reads TGTGCCAGCAGTAGGACAGGGACAGGCTACGAGCAGTACTTC.

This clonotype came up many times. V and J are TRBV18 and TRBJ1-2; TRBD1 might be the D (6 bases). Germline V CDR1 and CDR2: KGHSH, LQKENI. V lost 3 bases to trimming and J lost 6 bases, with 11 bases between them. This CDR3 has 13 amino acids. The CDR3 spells CASSPDRSDGYTF. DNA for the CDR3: TGTGCCAGCTCACCCGACAGGTCCGATGGCTACACCTTC.

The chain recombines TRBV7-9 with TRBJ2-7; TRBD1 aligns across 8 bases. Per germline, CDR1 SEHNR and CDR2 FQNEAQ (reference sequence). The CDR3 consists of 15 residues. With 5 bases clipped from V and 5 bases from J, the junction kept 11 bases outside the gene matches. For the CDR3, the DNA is TGTGCCAGCAGCCTCCGGACAGGGAGAAGGGACGAGCAGTACTTC. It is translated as CASSLRTGRRDEQYF. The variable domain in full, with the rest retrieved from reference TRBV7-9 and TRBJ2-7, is DTGVSQNPRHKITKRGQNVTFRCDPISEHNRLYWYRQTLGQGPEFLTYFQNEAQLEKSRLLSDRFSAERPKGSFSTLEIQRTEQGDSAMYLCASSLRTGRRDEQYFGPGTRLTVT.

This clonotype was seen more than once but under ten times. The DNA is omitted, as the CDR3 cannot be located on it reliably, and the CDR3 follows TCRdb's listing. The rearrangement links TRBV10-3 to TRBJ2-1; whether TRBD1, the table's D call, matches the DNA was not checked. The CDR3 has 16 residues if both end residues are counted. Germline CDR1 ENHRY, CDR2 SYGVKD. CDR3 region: CAICSARGQAYNEQFF.

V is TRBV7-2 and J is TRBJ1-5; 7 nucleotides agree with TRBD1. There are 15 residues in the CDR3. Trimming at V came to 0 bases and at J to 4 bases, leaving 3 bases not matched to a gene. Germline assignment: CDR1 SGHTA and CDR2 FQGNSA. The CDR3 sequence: CASSLAQGINQPQHF. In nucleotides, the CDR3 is TGTGCCAGCAGCTTAGCACAGGGGATTAATCAGCCCCAGCATTTT. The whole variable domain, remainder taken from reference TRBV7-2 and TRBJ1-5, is GAGVSQSPSNKVTEKGKDVELRCDPISGHTALYWYRQSLGQGLEFLIYFQGNSAPDKSGLPSDRFSAERTGGSVSTLTIQRTQQEDSAVYLCASSLAQGINQPQHFGDGTRLSIL.

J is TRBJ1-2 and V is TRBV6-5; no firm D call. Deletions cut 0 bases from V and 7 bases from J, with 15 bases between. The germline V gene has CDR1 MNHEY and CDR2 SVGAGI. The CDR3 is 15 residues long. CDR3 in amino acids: CASSYSLRTSGGYTF. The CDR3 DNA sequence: TGTGCCAGCAGTTACTCTCTCAGGACCTCGGGTGGCTACACCTTC.

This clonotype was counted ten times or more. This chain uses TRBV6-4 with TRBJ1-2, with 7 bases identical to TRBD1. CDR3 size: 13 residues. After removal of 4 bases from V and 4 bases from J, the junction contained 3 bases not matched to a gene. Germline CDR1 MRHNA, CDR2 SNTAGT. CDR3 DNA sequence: TGTGCCAGCAGTGGAGGGACAGCCTATGGCTACACCTTC. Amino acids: CASSGGTAYGYTF.

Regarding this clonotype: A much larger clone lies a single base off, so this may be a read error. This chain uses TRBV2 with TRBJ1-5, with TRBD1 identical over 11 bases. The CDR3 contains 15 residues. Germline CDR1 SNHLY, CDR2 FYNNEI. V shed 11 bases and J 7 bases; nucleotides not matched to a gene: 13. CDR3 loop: CAGTVDRGPRQPQHF. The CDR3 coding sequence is TGTGCCGGCACCGTGGACAGGGGGCCAAGACAGCCCCAGCATTTT.

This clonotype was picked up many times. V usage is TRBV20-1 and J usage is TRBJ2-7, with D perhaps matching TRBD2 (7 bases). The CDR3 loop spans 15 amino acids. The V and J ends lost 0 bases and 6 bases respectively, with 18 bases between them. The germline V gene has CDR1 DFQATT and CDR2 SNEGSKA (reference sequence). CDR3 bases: TGCAGTGCTAGAGATCCGGGGGGCGCACTGGGCGAGCAGTACTTC. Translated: CSARDPGGALGEQYF.

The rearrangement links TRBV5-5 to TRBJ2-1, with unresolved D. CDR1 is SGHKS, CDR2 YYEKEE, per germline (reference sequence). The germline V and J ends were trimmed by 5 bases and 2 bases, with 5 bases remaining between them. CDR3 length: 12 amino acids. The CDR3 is CASRYTYNEQFF. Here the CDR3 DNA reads TGTGCCAGCAGATATACCTACAATGAGCAGTTCTTC.

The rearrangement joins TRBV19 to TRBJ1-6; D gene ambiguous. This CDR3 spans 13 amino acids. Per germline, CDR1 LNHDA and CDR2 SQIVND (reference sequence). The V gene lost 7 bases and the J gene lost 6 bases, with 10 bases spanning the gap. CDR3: CASNPQTNSPLHF. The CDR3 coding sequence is TGTGCCAGTAATCCCCAGACTAATTCACCCCTCCACTTT.

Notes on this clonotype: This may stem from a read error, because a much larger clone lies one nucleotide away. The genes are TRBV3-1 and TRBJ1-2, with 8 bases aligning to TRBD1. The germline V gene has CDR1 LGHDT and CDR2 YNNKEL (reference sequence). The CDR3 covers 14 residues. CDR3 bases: TGTGCCAGCAGCCAAGAACCAGGGGGCGATGGCTACGCCTTC. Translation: CASSQEPGGDGYAF. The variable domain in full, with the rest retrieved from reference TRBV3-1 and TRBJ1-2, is DTAVSQTPKYLVTQMGNDKSIKCEQNLGHDTMYWYKQDSKKFLKIMFSYNNKELIINETVPNRFSPKSPDKAHLNLHINSLELGDSAVYFCASSQEPGGDGYAFGSGTRLTVV.

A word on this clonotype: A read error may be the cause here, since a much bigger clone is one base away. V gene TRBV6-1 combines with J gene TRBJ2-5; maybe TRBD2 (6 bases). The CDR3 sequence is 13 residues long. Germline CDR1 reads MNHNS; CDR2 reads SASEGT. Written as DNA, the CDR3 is TGTGCCACCGGAGGGTCCCACACTTCGACCCAGTGCTTC. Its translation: CATGGSHTSTQCF.

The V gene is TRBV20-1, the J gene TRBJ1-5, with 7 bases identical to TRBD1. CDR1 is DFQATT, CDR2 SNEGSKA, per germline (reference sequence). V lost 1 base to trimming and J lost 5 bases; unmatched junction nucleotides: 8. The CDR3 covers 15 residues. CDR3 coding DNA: TGCAGTGCTAGAGGGATCAGGGGGGACGATCAGCCCCAGCATTTT. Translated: CSARGIRGDDQPQHF.

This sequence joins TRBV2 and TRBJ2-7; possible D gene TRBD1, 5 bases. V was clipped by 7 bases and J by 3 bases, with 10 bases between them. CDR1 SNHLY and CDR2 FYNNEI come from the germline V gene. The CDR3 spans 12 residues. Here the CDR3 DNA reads TGTGCCAGCAACAGACAGAACTACGAGCAGTACTTC. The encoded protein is CASNRQNYEQYF.

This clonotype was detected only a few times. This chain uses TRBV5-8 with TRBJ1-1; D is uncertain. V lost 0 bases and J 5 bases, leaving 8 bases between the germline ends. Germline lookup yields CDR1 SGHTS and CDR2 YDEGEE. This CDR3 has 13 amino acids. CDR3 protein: CASSLVGRTEAFF. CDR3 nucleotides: TGTGCCAGCAGCTTGGTGGGGAGAACTGAAGCTTTCTTT.

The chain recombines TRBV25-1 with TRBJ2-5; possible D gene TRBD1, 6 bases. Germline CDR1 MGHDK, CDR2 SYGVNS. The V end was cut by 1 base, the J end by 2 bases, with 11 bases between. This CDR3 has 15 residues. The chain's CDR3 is CASSEWRQVQETQYF. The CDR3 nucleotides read TGTGCCAGCAGTGAATGGCGACAGGTTCAAGAGACCCAGTACTTC.

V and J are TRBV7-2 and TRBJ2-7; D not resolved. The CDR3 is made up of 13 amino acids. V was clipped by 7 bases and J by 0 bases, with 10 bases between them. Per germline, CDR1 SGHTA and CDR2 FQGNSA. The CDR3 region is CASKIVDSYEQYF. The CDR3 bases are TGTGCCAGCAAAATCGTGGACTCCTACGAGCAGTACTTC.

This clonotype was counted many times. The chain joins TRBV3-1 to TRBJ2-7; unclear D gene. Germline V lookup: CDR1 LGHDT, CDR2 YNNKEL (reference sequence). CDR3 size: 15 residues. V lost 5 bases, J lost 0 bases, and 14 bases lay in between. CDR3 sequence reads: CASSKDGRSSYEQYF. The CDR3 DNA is TGTGCCAGCAGCAAGGACGGGCGAAGCTCCTACGAGCAGTACTTC.

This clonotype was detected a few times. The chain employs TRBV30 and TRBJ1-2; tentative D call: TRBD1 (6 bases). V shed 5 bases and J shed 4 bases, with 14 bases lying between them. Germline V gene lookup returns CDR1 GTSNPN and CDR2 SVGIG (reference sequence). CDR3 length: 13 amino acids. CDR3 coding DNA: TGTGCCTGGGATCGCGGGGGGGCCTATGGCTACACCTTC. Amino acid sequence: CAWDRGGAYGYTF.